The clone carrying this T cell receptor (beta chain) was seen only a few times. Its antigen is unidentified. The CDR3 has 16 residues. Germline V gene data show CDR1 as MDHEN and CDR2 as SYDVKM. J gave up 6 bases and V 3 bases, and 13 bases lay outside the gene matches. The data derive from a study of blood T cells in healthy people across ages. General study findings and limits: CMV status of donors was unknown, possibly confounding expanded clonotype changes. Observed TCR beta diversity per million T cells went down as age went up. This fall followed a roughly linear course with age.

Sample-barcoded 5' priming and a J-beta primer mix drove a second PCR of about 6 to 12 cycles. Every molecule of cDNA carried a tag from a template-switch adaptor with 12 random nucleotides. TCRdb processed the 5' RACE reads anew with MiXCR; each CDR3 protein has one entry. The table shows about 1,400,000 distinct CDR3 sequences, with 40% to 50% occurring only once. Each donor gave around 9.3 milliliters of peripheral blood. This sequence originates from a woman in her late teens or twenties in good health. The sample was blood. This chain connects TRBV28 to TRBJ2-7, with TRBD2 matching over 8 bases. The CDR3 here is CASSFMGLLSGGEQYF. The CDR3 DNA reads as TGTGCCAGCAGTTTCATGGGACTCCTCAGCGGGGGCGAGCAGTACTTC.